This T cell receptor (beta chain) was captured by sequencing in a study of response to subunit inactivated influenza vaccine. After removal of 0 bases from V and 2 bases from J, the junction contained 2 bases not matched to a gene. Germline V CDR1 and CDR2: MNHEY, SVGAGI. The CDR3 contains 16 residues. MiXCR, applied by TCRdb to the RT-PCR reads, yields one record per CDR3 protein. The profile shows hundreds of thousands of distinct CDR3 sequences, about 15% of them singletons. The chain links TRBV6-5 to TRBJ2-7; 12 positions agree with TRBD2. The starting material was CD4+ T cells sorted from PBMCs, obtained 23 months after vaccination. This clonotype was obtained from a man aged 45-69 years who received an inactivated influenza vaccine. The CDR3, as DNA: TGTGCCAGCAGTTACTCTCCTAGCGGGAGGGCCTACGAGCAGTACTTC. It encodes CASSYSPSGRAYEQYF.